What follows are 17 T cell receptor beta chains derived from one specimen sequenced in a study of T cell responses to AZD1222 COVID-19 vaccine. Assay: immunoSEQ multiplex PCR; the TCRdb copy retains only in-frame clones and omits some. The sample lists approximately 100,000 clones, approximately 87% occurring once. This specimen was peripheral blood, taken on day 0 of AZD1222 vaccination. These TCRs come from an adult in good health.

The V and J genes are TRBV5-4 and TRBJ2-3; TRBD2 aligns across 13 bases. The germline CDR1 and CDR2 sequences are SGHNT and YYREEE (reference sequence). The CDR3 spans 16 residues. V lost 3 bases to trimming and J lost 0 bases; unmatched junction nucleotides: 1. The CDR3 DNA is TGTGCCAGCAGCTCACTAGCGGGAGGGAGCACAGATACGCAGTATTTT. Its protein product is CASSSLAGGSTDTQYF.

The chain joins TRBV10-3 to TRBJ2-7; 11 bases are shared with TRBD2. The length of the CDR3 is 15 residues. Germline lookup yields CDR1 ENHRY and CDR2 SYGVKD. Unmatched junction bases numbered 5, after V lost 2 bases and J lost 5 bases. The DNA of the CDR3 is TGTGCCATCAGTGAGACTAGCGGGAGATGGAACGAGCAGTACTTC. Translation: CAISETSGRWNEQYF.

This sequence joins TRBV5-4 and TRBJ2-3, with D uncertain. From germline, CDR1 is SGHNT and CDR2 YYREEE (reference sequence). The CDR3 loop spans 13 amino acids. With 3 bases removed from V and 3 bases from J, the gap between germline ends came to 8 bases. The CDR3 protein is CASSSFATDTQYF. DNA of the CDR3: TGTGCCAGCAGCTCTTTTGCGACAGATACGCAGTATTTT.

V and J are TRBV3-1 (or the pseudogene TRBV3-2) and TRBJ2-7; TRBD2 matches 7 bases. CDR1 is LGHDT and CDR2 is YNNKEL in the germline V gene (reference sequence). J was trimmed by 4 bases and V by 6 bases; bases with no gene match: 3. CDR3 length: 12 amino acids. The chain's CDR3 is CASRGGSYEQYF. The CDR3 coding sequence is TGTGCCAGCAGGGGGGGGTCGTACGAGCAGTACTTC.

This clone was observed once. The CDR3 protein is CASSWGQENQPQHF. The CDR3 DNA reads TGTGCCAGCAGCTGGGGACAGGAGAATCAGCCCCAGCATTTT. The chain has TRBV5-6 and TRBJ1-5; 8 bases match TRBD1. After removal of 3 bases from V and 4 bases from J, the junction contained 3 bases not matched to a gene. This CDR3 has 14 residues. Germline-derived CDR1 and CDR2 are SGHDT and YYEEEE. The variable domain in full, with the rest retrieved from reference TRBV5-6 and TRBJ1-5, is DAGVTQSPTHLIKTRGQQVTLRCSPKSGHDTVSWYQQALGQGPQFIFQYYEEEERQRGNFPDRFSGHQFPNYSSELNVNALLLGDSALYLCASSWGQENQPQHFGDGTRLSIL.

The chain has TRBV19 and TRBJ2-1; TRBD2 matches 11 bases. The CDR3 runs to 15 residues. The germline V gene has CDR1 LNHDA and CDR2 SQIVND (reference sequence). V was clipped by 3 bases and J by 3 bases; unmatched bases: 1. This CDR3 is CASSMGLADYNEQFF. The CDR3 coding sequence is TGTGCCAGTAGTATGGGACTAGCGGACTACAATGAGCAGTTCTTC.

This chain joins TRBV5-6 and TRBJ2-1, with D perhaps matching TRBD2 (5 bases). The CDR3 contains 13 residues. Trimming shortened V by 6 bases and J by 5 bases, and 12 bases separated the two germline ends. Looked up from germline, CDR1 is SGHDT and CDR2 is YYEEEE. The CDR3 DNA sequence: TGTGCCAGCACCCGGGATACAAACAATGAGCAGTTCTTC. Protein: CASTRDTNNEQFF.

The chain couples TRBV15 to TRBJ2-5; 7 nucleotides align to TRBD2. The CDR3 spans 16 residues. Germline V CDR1 and CDR2: LNHNV, YYDKDF (reference sequence). Trimming removed 1 base from V and 0 bases from J; junction bases left unmatched: 5. CDR3 protein: CATSRGRGGDQETQYF. CDR3 DNA sequence: TGTGCCACCAGCAGAGGTCGTGGGGGGGACCAAGAGACCCAGTACTTC. Variable domain in full (rest from reference TRBV15 and TRBJ2-5): DAMVIQNPRYQVTQFGKPVTLSCSQTLNHNVMYWYQQKSSQAPKLLFHYYDKDFNNEADTPDNFQSRRPNTSFCFLDIRSPGLGDTAMYLCATSRGRGGDQETQYFGPGTRLLVL.

The chain carries TRBV10-3 and TRBJ1-6; D is undetermined. The germline V and J ends were trimmed by 10 bases and 2 bases, with 9 bases remaining between them. The CDR3 is 13 residues long. CDR1 ENHRY and CDR2 SYGVKD come from the germline V gene. The chain's CDR3 is CATAGTYNSPLHF. The CDR3 DNA sequence: TGTGCCACCGCTGGGACCTATAATTCACCCCTCCACTTT.

The J gene is TRBJ2-1, the V gene TRBV19; D ambiguous. Looked up from germline, CDR1 is LNHDA and CDR2 is SQIVND (reference sequence). V was clipped by 5 bases and J by 4 bases, with 6 bases between them. This CDR3 has 12 amino acids. The CDR3 DNA is TGTGCCAGTAGTGAGAAGTACAATGAGCAGTTCTTC. Its translation is CASSEKYNEQFF.

The chain couples TRBV28 to TRBJ2-7, with 7 bases lining up with TRBD2. V gave up 3 bases and J gave up 3 bases; unmatched junction bases: 2. The CDR3 covers 13 residues. The germline V gene encodes CDR1 MDHEN and CDR2 SYDVKM. The CDR3, as DNA: TGTGCCAGCAGTTTGGGGGGGAACTACGAGCAGTACTTC. Translated: CASSLGGNYEQYF. The complete variable domain, with remaining parts taken from reference TRBV28 and TRBJ2-7, reads DVKVTQSSRYLVKRTGEKVFLECVQDMDHENMFWYRQDPGLGLRLIYFSYDVKMKEKGDIPEGYSVSREKKERFSLILESASTNQTSMYLCASSLGGNYEQYFGPGTRLTVT.

The V call is TRBV2, the J call TRBJ2-1; 9 positions agree with TRBD2. The germline CDR1 and CDR2 sequences are SNHLY and FYNNEI. V lost 3 bases and J lost 4; bases outside the gene matches: 7. The CDR3 length is 16 residues. In nucleotides, the CDR3 is TGTGCCAGCAGTGAGAGAGGGACTAGCCAGTACAATGAGCAGTTCTTC. Translated: CASSERGTSQYNEQFF.

V gene TRBV4-3 combines with J gene TRBJ2-7; maybe TRBD1 (5 bases). The germline V and J ends were trimmed by 4 bases and 2 bases, with 12 bases remaining between them. The CDR3 loop spans 14 amino acids. CDR1 LGHNA and CDR2 YSLEER come from the germline V gene. CDR3: CASSPSQGAYEQYF. The CDR3 DNA is TGCGCCAGCAGCCCCTCCCAGGGCGCCTACGAGCAGTACTTC.

Here the CDR3 reads CASSLLGGQETQYF. CDR3 in DNA: TGTGCCAGCAGTTTATTGGGTGGCCAAGAGACCCAGTACTTC. The chain recombines TRBV28 with TRBJ2-5, with D uncertain. V lost 1 base, J lost 1 base, and 7 bases lay in between. The CDR3 contains 14 residues. Looked up from germline, CDR1 is MDHEN and CDR2 is SYDVKM.

The rearrangement uses TRBV27 and TRBJ2-7, with D possibly being TRBD2 (6 bases). The CDR3 is 15 amino acids. Germline loops: CDR1 MNHEY, CDR2 SMNVEV (reference sequence). V lost 5 bases and J lost 5, with 19 bases in between. CDR3 nucleotide sequence: TGTGCCAGCAGTCCCTCAAGTTGGGGGAGGAACGAGCAGTACTTC. It translates to CASSPSSWGRNEQYF.

The CDR3 sequence: CASSSTGELGNEQFF. The CDR3 DNA reads TGTGCCAGCAGTTCCACAGGGGAATTGGGAAATGAGCAGTTCTTC. The rearrangement uses TRBV2 and TRBJ2-1, with TRBD1 matching over 7 bases. The CDR3 length is 15 residues. V lost 5 bases to trimming and J lost 7 bases; unmatched junction nucleotides: 11. Germline lookup yields CDR1 SNHLY and CDR2 FYNNEI.

V is TRBV9 and J is TRBJ1-6; 10 positions agree with TRBD1. The CDR3 totals 14 residues. V gave up 4 bases and J gave up 10 bases; unmatched junction bases: 5. Germline V lookup: CDR1 SGDLS, CDR2 YYNGEE. For the CDR3, the DNA is TGTGCCAGCAGCCCGGGGACAGGGGCCTCACCCCTCCACTTT. It is translated as CASSPGTGASPLHF.